This record looks at one T cell receptor beta chain sequence and its context. These data come from a study of blood T cell repertoires in COVID-19. About the study: Sites in the United States, Italy and Spain provided acute and convalescent COVID-19 samples.

CDR3 length: 15 residues. V dropped 0 bases and J dropped 4; count of bases not matched to a gene: 1. Looked up from germline, CDR1 is SGHRS and CDR2 is YFSETQ. In the original analysis: Amplifying reference gene primers gave estimates of nucleated cell counts. Sequencing was performed with immunoSEQ multiplex PCR; in TCRdb, only in-frame clones are kept and a portion is missing. V, J and clone size derive from that table, while D and trimming were established from the DNA sequence. The data hold a few hundred thousand clones, with approximately 85% observed a single time. The sequencing input was peripheral blood. The receptor comes from a man aged 80 or over with acute or convalescent COVID-19. The V and J genes are TRBV5-1 and TRBJ2-3, with 11 bases matching TRBD1. CDR3 sequence reads: CASSLGGQGADTQYF. The DNA of the CDR3 is TGCGCCAGCAGCTTGGGGGGACAGGGGGCAGATACGCAGTATTTT.